These 4 T cell receptor beta chains came from one sample sequenced in a study of T cell repertoires in cytomegalovirus infection. TCRdb ran MiXCR on the reads and lists one entry per CDR3 protein. The sample comprises about 27,000 distinct CDR3 sequences, under 20% of which are singletons, and about four fifths rests with the top ten. Their antigens are not known. The sequencing here drew on CD8+ T cells from cultured PBMCs, taken from culture after CMV antigen stimulation. The receptor set was obtained from a human donor in good health (CMV status not recorded). Some clones in this sample may be carry-over from other donors' samples.

V usage is TRBV2 and J usage is TRBJ1-2, with unresolved D. The CDR3 length is 14 residues. Germline V CDR1 and CDR2: SNHLY, FYNNEI. V was trimmed by 7 bases and J by 4 bases, leaving 16 bases between them. The CDR3 sequence is CASNAGGLLYGYTF. The CDR3 nucleotides are TGTGCCAGCAACGCAGGAGGGCTTCTCTATGGCTACACCTTC.

This clonotype has a single count. Its ends do not fully match the called genes, so a read error is possible. V gene TRBV18 combines with J gene TRBJ2-3, with 7 positions matching TRBD1. Per germline, CDR1 KGHSH and CDR2 LQKENI. This CDR3 comprises 15 residues. CDR3: CASSQRDSSTNTQYF. The CDR3 DNA sequence: TGTGCCAGCTCACAACGGGACAGTAGCACAAATACGCAGTATTTT.

This clonotype turned up a few times. The J gene is TRBJ2-2, the V gene TRBV7-8; 8 bases fit TRBD1. J gave up 4 bases and V 5 bases, and 21 bases lay outside the gene matches. This CDR3 has 20 residues. The germline V gene has CDR1 SGHVS and CDR2 FQNEAQ. CDR3 protein: CASSPPPTGDVYSSTGELFF. The CDR3 coding sequence is TGTGCCAGCAGCCCCCCCCCGACAGGGGACGTTTATAGTAGCACCGGGGAGCTGTTTTTT.

This clonotype was found a few times. CDR3 residues: CASSPGTSGYEQYF. For the CDR3, the DNA is TGTGCCAGCAGCCCCGGGACCTCCGGCTACGAGCAGTACTTC. This chain uses TRBV9 with TRBJ2-7; the D call may be TRBD1 or TRBD2 (5 bases each). Germline V gives CDR1 SGDLS, CDR2 YYNGEE. The CDR3 sequence is 14 residues long. V lost 4 bases and J lost 3, with 14 bases in between.